Each of the 15 T cell receptor beta chains below was sequenced from the same sample in a study of blood T cell repertoires in COVID-19. Generated by immunoSEQ multiplex PCR, the TCRdb table keeps only in-frame clones and is missing some. The table shows 84,000 or so clones, with 78% occurring only once. The material sequenced was peripheral blood. These receptor sequences come from a man between 60 and 70 years old with COVID-19, enrolled during active disease.

This clone appeared many times. V usage is TRBV18 and J usage is TRBJ1-2; D is perhaps TRBD1 (5 bases). Germline CDR1 is KGHSH and CDR2 is LQKENI. CDR3 length: 14 residues. Trimming cost V 0 bases and J 4 bases, with 9 bases left between them. The CDR3 loop reads CASSPPTESYGYTF. Here the CDR3 DNA reads TGTGCCAGCTCACCACCGACAGAGAGCTATGGCTACACCTTC.

This CDR3 reads CASSPQAGHNYGYTF. DNA of the CDR3: TGTGCCAGCTCACCACAGGCAGGGCACAACTATGGCTACACCTTC. The rearrangement joins TRBV18 to TRBJ1-2; D perhaps matches TRBD1 (5 bases). The V gene's germline CDR1 is KGHSH and CDR2 LQKENI. The length of the CDR3 is 15 residues. Trimming cost V 1 base and J 2 bases, with 11 bases left between them.

Concerning this clone itself: The junction departs from the called germline gene at one end, perhaps through a read error. V usage is TRBV5-5 and J usage is TRBJ2-7, with 8 bases aligning to TRBD1. The CDR3 consists of 11 residues. Germline CDR1 is SGHKS and CDR2 is YYEKEE (reference sequence). CDR3 coding DNA: TGTGCCAGCAGCTCTCCAACAGGGGGTACCTTC. It specifies CASSSPTGGTF.

The chain employs TRBV29-1 and TRBJ1-1, with TRBD1 as a possible D gene (5 bases). The V end lost 4 bases, the J end lost 6 bases, and 18 bases lay between the germline ends. The CDR3 sequence is 14 residues long. Germline V gene sequence: CDR1 SQVTM, CDR2 ANQGSEA. In nucleotides, the CDR3 is TGCAGCGTTGTCAGAGAGACGGAGGGGTCTGAAGCTTTCTTT. Translated: CSVVRETEGSEAFF.

This chain uses TRBV19 with TRBJ2-1; 12 nucleotides line up with TRBD2. Germline V gives CDR1 LNHDA, CDR2 SQIVND (reference sequence). The CDR3 length is 16 residues. J was trimmed by 5 bases and V by 6 bases; bases with no gene match: 8. The CDR3 DNA is TGTGCCAGTAGACTGACTAGCGGGAGTGTCGACAATGAGCAGTTCTTC. As protein: CASRLTSGSVDNEQFF.

This chain's CDR3 is CASSPGVKNIQYF. Here the CDR3 DNA reads TGTGCCAGTTCCCCAGGGGTCAAAAACATTCAGTACTTC. The chain couples TRBV19 to TRBJ2-4; tentatively, D is TRBD1 (6 bases). The CDR3 extends over 13 amino acids. Germline assignment: CDR1 LNHDA and CDR2 SQIVND (reference sequence). V was clipped by 8 bases and J by 3 bases, with 11 bases between them. The whole variable domain, filled in from reference TRBV19 and TRBJ2-4, reads DGGITQSPKYLFRKEGQNVTLSCEQNLNHDAMYWYRQDPGQGLRLIYYSQIVNDFQKGDIAEGYSVSREKKESFPLTVTSAQKNPTAFYLCASSPGVKNIQYFGAGTRLSVL.

The chain joins TRBV5-8 to TRBJ1-4; TRBD1 aligns across 7 bases. V lost 5 bases to trimming and J lost 4 bases; unmatched junction nucleotides: 8. CDR3 length: 15 amino acids. Germline CDR1 is SGHTS and CDR2 is YDEGEE. CDR3 loop: CASRRRQGLNEKLFF. In DNA, the CDR3 is TGTGCCAGCAGGAGAAGACAGGGACTTAATGAAAAACTGTTTTTT.

The V call is TRBV11-2, the J call TRBJ2-3; no reliable D call. Germline V gives CDR1 SGHAT, CDR2 FQNNGV. Trimming stripped 1 base from V and 6 bases from J, with 5 bases between. The CDR3 length is 12 residues. CDR3 amino acids: CASSLVGDTQYF. CDR3 in DNA: TGTGCCAGCAGCTTAGTCGGTGATACGCAGTATTTT.

The chain recombines TRBV7-2 with TRBJ2-6; TRBD1 agrees at 7 bases. J lost 0 bases, V lost 5 bases, and 10 bases had no gene match. Per germline, CDR1 SGHTA and CDR2 FQGNSA. The CDR3 extends over 18 amino acids. CDR3 sequence (DNA): TGTGCCAGCAGCACTGTCGGGACAGCCTCCTCTGGGGCCAACGTCCTGACTTTC. Translated, it gives CASSTVGTASSGANVLTF.

Here the CDR3 DNA reads TGTGCCAGCAGCACCCAGGGGGGCAATCAGCCCCAGCATTTT. Amino acids: CASSTQGGNQPQHF. The V call is TRBV9, the J call TRBJ1-5; 7 bases match TRBD1. Germline assignment: CDR1 SGDLS and CDR2 YYNGEE. This CDR3 has 14 residues. With 4 bases clipped from V and 2 bases from J, the junction kept 3 bases outside the gene matches.

The gene calls are TRBV19 and TRBJ2-1; TRBD1 aligns across 11 bases. CDR1 and CDR2 from the germline V gene are LNHDA and SQIVND (reference sequence). The V segment lost 5 bases and the J segment 5 bases; nucleotides outside the gene matches: 8. This CDR3 has 16 amino acids. The CDR3 coding sequence is TGTGCCAGTAGTTACAAGGACAGGGGGCTCCACAATGAGCAGTTCTTC. This translates into CASSYKDRGLHNEQFF.

V and J are TRBV5-1 and TRBJ1-1, with 9 bases aligning to TRBD1. The trim removed 4 bases at V and 1 base at J, leaving 5 bases unmatched. CDR3 length: 15 amino acids. Germline values: CDR1 SGHRS, CDR2 YFSETQ. For the CDR3, the DNA is TGCGCCAGCAGCCCCACGGACAGGGGGAACACTGAAGCTTTCTTT. Protein: CASSPTDRGNTEAFF.

This chain links TRBV7-3 with TRBJ2-7, with D tentatively TRBD2 (6 bases). Germline CDR1 is SGHTA and CDR2 is FQGTGA. Trimming removed 6 bases from V and 1 base from J, with 13 bases in between. The CDR3 sequence is 14 residues long. The CDR3 here is CASSVSGPSYEQYF. As DNA, the CDR3 is TGTGCCAGCAGTGTAAGCGGGCCATCCTACGAGCAGTACTTC.

This chain links TRBV11-2 with TRBJ1-1; D ambiguous. The germline V gene has CDR1 SGHAT and CDR2 FQNNGV. This CDR3 comprises 14 residues. The V end lost 4 bases, the J end lost 3 bases, and 12 bases lay between the germline ends. Here the CDR3 reads CASSYNHGDTEAFF. The CDR3 DNA reads TGTGCCAGCAGCTACAATCACGGGGACACTGAAGCTTTCTTT.

The chain uses TRBV2 and TRBJ1-1; 8 nucleotides match TRBD1. Germline CDR1 and CDR2: SNHLY and FYNNEI. The CDR3 contains 15 residues. V lost 6 bases and J lost 5; bases outside the gene matches: 11. The CDR3 region has the DNA TGTGCCAGCAGGACTAGACAGGGGCGACGGACTGAAGCTTTCTTT. This codes for CASRTRQGRRTEAFF.